The clone carrying this T cell receptor beta chain was recorded many times. The antigen remains unidentified. V was cut by 6 bases and J by 5 bases, with 17 bases left in between. Germline CDR1 MNHEY, CDR2 SVGEGT. This CDR3 has 15 amino acids. From RNA, the CDR3 regions of TCR beta chains were amplified and sequenced. RT-PCR with HTBI primers came first, then second-round multiplex PCR. TCRdb passed the multiplex PCR reads through MiXCR, listing each CDR3 protein once. Counted here are some 380,000 distinct CDR3 sequences, just over 15% occurring once; the ten biggest clones make up approximately 7%. Patients were diagnosed from clinical symptoms, serum thyroxine, TRAb, thyroid ultrasound and orbital computed tomography. The data are from a study of Graves' ophthalmopathy and Graves' hyperthyroidism. General study points: Ophthalmopathy cases were distinguished from stable hyperthyroidism by a 13-signature model, reaching approximately 87% sensitivity and approximately 81% specificity.

This chain connects TRBV6-2 or TRBV6-3 to TRBJ1-5, with a tentative D call TRBD1 (5 bases). This receptor was taken from a woman between 18 and 29 years old with stable Graves' hyperthyroidism. The sample taken for sequencing was peripheral blood. The CDR3 nucleotides are TGTGCCAGCAGGGACACCTCGGAGGGGTATCAGCCCCAGCATTTT. Residues: CASRDTSEGYQPQHF.